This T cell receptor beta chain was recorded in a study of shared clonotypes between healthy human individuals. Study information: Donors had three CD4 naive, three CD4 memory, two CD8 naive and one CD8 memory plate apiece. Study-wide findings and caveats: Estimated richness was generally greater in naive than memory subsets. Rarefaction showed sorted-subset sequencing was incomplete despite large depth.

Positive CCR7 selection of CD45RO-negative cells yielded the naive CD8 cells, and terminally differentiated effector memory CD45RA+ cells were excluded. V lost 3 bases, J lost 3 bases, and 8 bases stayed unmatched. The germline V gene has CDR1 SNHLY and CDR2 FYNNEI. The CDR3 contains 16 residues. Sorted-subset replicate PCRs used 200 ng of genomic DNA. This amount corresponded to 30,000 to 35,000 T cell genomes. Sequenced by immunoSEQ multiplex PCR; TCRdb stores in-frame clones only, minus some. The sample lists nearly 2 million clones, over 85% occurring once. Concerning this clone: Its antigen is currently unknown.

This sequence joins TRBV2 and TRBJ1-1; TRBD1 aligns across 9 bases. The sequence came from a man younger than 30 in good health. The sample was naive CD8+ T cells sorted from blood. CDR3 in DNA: TGTGCCAGCAGTGACGCCGGGACAGGGTCGGACACTGAAGCTTTCTTT. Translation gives CASSDAGTGSDTEAFF.